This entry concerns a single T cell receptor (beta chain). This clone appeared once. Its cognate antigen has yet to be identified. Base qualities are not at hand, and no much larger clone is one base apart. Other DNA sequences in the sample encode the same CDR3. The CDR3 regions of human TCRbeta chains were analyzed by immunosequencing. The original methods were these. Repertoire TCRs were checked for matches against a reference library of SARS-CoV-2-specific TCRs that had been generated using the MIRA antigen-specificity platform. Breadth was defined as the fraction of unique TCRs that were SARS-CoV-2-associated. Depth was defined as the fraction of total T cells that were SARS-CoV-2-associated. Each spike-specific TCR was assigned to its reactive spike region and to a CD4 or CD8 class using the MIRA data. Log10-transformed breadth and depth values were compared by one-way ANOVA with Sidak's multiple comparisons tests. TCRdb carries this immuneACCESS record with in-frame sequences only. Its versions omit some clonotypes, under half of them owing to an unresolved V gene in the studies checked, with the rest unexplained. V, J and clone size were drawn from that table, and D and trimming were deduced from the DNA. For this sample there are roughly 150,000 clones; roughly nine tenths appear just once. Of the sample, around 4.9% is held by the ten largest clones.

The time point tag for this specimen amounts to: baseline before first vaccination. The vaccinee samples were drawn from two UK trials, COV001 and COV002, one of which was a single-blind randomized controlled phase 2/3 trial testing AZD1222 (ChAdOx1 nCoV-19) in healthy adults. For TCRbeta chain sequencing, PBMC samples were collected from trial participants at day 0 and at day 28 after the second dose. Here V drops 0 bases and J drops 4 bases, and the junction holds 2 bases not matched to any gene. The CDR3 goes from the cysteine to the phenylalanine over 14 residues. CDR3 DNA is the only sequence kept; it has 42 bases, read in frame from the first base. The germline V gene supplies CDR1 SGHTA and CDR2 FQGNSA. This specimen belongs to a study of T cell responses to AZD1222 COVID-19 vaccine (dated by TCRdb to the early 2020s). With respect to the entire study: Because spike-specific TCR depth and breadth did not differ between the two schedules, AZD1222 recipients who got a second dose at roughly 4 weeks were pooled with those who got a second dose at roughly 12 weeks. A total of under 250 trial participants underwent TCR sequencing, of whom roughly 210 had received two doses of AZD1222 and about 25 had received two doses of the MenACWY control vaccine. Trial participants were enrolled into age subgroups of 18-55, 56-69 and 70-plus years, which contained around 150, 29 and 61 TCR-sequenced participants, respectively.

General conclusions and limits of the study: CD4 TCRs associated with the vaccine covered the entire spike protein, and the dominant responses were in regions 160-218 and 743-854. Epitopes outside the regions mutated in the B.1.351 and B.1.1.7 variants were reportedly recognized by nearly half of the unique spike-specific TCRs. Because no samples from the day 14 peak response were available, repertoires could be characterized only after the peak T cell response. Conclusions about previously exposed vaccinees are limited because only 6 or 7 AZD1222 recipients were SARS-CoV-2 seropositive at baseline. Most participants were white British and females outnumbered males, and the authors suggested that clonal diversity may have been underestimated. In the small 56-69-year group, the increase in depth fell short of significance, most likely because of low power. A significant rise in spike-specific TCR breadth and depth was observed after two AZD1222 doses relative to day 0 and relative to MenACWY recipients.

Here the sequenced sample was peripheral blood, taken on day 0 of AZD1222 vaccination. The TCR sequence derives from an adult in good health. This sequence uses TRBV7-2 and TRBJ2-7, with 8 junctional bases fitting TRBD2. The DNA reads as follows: TGTGCCAGCAGCTTAGCGAGCGGGAGTTACGAGCAGTACTTC. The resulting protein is CASSLASGSYEQYF.